These T cell receptor beta chains were read from a single sample in a study of T cells in Graves' hyperthyroidism and ophthalmopathy. TCRdb itself ran the multiplex PCR reads through MiXCR, one entry per CDR3 protein. The data contain hundreds of thousands of distinct CDR3 sequences, about 20% of them singletons. Source material: blood. These receptor sequences come from a man aged 40-50 years with Graves' ophthalmopathy. CDR3s include the opening cysteine and the closing phenylalanine or tryptophan. The D gene is left open where the match is weak. Size is stated for part of the rows, as once, few or many counts, or as a class when the clone is expanded.

D: NA
size: many
V: TRBV20-1
J: TRBJ2-3
DNA: TGCAGTGCCCGCCAGCCCGGGCCAGATACGCAGTATTTT
CDR3: CSARQPGPDTQYF

D: NA
size: NA
V: TRBV10-3
J: TRBJ2-7
DNA: TGTGCCATCAGGTCAGGGACCGCTGCCTACGAGCAGTACTTC
CDR3: CAIRSGTAAYEQYF

D: NA
size: NA
V: TRBV4-3
J: TRBJ2-1
DNA: TGCGCCAGCAGCCAAGATTTTAGGAGCTCCTACAATGAGCAGTTCTTC
CDR3: CASSQDFRSSYNEQFF

D: TRBD2
size: few
V: TRBV2
J: TRBJ2-1
DNA: TGTGCCAGCAGTGAAGCTATAGCGGGAGCATACAATGAGCAGTTCTTC
CDR3: CASSEAIAGAYNEQFF

D: NA
size: NA
V: TRBV11-3
J: TRBJ1-5
DNA: TGTGCCAGCAGCTTCCAGGGAACAGATACGCAGCATTTT
CDR3: CASSFQGTDTQHF

D: NA
size: many
V: TRBV11-1
J: TRBJ1-1
DNA: TGTGCCAGCAGCTTCCCCCCTCGGGGTGGGGGCACTGAAGCTTTCTTT
CDR3: CASSFPPRGGGTEAFF

D: TRBD1
size: few
V: TRBV4-1
J: TRBJ2-5
DNA: TGCGCCAGCAGCCAATACACAGGGGGCGGAGAGACCCAGTACTTC
CDR3: CASSQYTGGGETQYF

D: NA
size: few
V: TRBV12-3/TRBV12-4
J: TRBJ2-5
DNA: TGTGCCAGCAGTTTCTACGGGAGTCCTGGCCAGGAGACCCAGTACTTC
CDR3: CASSFYGSPGQETQYF

D: NA
size: NA
V: TRBV7-9
J: TRBJ2-3
DNA: TGTGCCAGCAGCTCACCGGGACCAGCGCCAGACGGGGGTACGCAGTATTTT
CDR3: CASSSPGPAPDGGTQYF

D: NA
size: few
V: TRBV30
J: TRBJ2-3
DNA: TGTGCCTGGAGTGCCTCCGGGGATACGCAGTATTTT
CDR3: CAWSASGDTQYF

D: NA
size: NA
V: TRBV3-1
J: TRBJ1-2
DNA: TGTGCCAGCAGCCAAGATAGGGGTTCATCGGACTACACCTTC
CDR3: CASSQDRGSSDYTF